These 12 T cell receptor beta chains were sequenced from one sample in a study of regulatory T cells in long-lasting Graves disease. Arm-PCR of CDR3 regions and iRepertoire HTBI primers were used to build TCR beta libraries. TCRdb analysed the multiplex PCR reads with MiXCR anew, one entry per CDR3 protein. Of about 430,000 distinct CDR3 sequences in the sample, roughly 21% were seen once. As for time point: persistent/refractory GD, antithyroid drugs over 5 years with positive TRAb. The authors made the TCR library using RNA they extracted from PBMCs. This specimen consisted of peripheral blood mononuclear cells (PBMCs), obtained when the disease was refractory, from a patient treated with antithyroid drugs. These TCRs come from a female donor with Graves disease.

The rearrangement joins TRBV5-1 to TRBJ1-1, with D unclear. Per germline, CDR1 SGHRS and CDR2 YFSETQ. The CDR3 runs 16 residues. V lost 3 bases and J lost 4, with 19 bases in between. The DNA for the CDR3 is TGCGCCAGCAGCTCGTGGAGGGCGGGTTTTGCCACTGAAGCTTTCTTT. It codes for CASSSWRAGFATEAFF.

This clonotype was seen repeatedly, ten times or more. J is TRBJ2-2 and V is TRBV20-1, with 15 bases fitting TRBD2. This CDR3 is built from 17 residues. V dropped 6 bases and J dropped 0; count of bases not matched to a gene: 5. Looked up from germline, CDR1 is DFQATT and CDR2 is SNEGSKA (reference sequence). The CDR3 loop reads CSAPGTSGRTNTGELFF. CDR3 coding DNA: TGCAGTGCCCCCGGGACTAGCGGGAGGACGAACACCGGGGAGCTGTTTTTT.

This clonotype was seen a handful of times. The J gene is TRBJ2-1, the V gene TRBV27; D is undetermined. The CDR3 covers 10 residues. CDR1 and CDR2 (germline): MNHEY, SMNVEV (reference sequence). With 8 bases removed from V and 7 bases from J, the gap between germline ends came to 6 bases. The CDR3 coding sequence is TGTGCCAGCGGCCCTAATGAGCAGTTCTTC. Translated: CASGPNEQFF.

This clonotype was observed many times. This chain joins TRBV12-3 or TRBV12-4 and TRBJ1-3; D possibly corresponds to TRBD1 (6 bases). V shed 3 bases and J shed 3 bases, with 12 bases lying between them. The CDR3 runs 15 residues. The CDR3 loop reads CASSFGGAGGNTIYF. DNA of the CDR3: TGTGCCAGCAGTTTTGGGGGGGCGGGTGGAAACACCATATATTTT.

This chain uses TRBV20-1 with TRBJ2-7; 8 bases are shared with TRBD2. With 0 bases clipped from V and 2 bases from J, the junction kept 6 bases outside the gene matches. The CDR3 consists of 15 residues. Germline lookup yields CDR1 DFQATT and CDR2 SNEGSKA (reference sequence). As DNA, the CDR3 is TGCAGTGCTAGAGATCATGGTAGCGGGACCTACGAGCAGTACTTC. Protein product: CSARDHGSGTYEQYF.

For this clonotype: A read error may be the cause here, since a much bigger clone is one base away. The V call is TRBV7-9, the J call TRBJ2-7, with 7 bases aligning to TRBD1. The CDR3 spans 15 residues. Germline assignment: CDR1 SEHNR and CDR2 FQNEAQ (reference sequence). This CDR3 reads CASSSYDGTAYGQYF. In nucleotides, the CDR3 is TGTGCCAGCAGCTCTTACGACGGGACAGCCTACGGGCAGTACTTC. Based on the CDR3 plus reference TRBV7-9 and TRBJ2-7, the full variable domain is DTGVSQNPRHKITKRGQNVTFRCDPISEHNRLYWYRQTLGQGPEFLTYFQNEAQLEKSRLLSDRFSAERPKGSFSTLEIQRTEQGDSAMYLCASSSYDGTAYGQYFGPGTRLTVT.

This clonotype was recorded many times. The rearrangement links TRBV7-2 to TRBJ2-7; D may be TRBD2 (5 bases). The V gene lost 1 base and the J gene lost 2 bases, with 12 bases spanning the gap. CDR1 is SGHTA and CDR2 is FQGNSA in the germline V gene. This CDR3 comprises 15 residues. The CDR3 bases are TGTGCCAGCAGCTTAGTTCCGGGAACTACCTACGAGCAGTACTTC. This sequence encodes CASSLVPGTTYEQYF.

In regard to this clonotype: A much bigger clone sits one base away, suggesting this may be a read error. CDR3 DNA: TGCAGTGCTGGAGATCTGAACGAGCAGTACTTC. As protein: CSAGDLNEQYF. The rearrangement joins TRBV20-1 to TRBJ2-7; no definite D call. The CDR3 is 11 residues long. CDR1 is DFQATT, CDR2 SNEGSKA, per germline (reference sequence).

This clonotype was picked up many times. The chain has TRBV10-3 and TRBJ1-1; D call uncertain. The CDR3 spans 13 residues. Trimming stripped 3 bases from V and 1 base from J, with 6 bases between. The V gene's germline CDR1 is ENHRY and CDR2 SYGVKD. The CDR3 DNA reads TGTGCCATCAGTGACAGCAGGAACACTGAAGCTTTCTTT. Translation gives CAISDSRNTEAFF.

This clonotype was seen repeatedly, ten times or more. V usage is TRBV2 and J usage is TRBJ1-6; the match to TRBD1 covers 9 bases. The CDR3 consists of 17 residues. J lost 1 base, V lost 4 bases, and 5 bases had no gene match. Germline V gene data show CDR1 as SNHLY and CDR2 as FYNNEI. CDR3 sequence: CASSGGQGISYNSPLHF. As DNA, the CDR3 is TGTGCCAGCAGTGGGGGACAGGGTATTTCCTATAATTCACCCCTCCACTTT.

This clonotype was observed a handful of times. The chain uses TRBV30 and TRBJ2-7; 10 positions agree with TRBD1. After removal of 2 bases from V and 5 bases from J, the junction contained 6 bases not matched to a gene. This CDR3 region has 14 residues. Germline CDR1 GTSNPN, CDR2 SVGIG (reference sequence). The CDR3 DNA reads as TGTGCCTGGAGTAGGGTGACAGGGGGCGACGAGCAGTACTTC. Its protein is CAWSRVTGGDEQYF.

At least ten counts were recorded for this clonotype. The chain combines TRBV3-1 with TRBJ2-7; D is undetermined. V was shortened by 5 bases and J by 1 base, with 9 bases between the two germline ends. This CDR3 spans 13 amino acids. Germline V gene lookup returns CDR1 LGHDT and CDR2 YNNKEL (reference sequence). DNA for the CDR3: TGTGCCAGCAGCGCCGATGGGTCCTACGAGCAGTACTTC. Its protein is CASSADGSYEQYF.